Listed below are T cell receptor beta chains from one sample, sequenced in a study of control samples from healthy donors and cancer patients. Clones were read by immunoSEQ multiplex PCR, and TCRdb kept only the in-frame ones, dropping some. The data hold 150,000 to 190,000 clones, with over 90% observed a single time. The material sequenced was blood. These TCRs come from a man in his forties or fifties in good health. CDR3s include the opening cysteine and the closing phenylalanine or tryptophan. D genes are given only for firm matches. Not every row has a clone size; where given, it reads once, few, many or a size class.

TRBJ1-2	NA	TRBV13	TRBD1	CATADRGGYGYTF	TGTGCCACAGCCGACAGGGGAGGCTATGGCTACACCTTC
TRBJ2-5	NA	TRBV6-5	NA	CASSRVGETQYF	TGTGCCAGTTCAAGGGTAGGAGAGACCCAGTACTTC
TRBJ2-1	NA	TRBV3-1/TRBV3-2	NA	CASSPQSSYNEQFF	TGTGCCAGCAGCCCCCAAAGCTCCTACAATGAGCAGTTCTTC
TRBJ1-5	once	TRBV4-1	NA	CASSLRAPSGNQPQHF	TGCGCCAGCAGCCTCCGGGCTCCCTCGGGCAATCAGCCCCAGCATTTT
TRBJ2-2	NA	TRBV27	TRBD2	CASSFGGRDTGELFF	TGTGCCAGCAGTTTTGGCGGGAGGGACACCGGGGAGCTGTTTTTT
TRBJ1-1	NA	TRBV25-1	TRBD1	CAVKRDRGGNTEAFF	TGTGCCGTCAAAAGGGACAGGGGCGGGAACACTGAAGCTTTCTTT
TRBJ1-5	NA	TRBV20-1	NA	CSATHGWTQHF	TGCAGTGCTACGCATGGCTGGACCCAGCATTTT
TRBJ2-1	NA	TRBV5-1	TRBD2	CASSSRISGRVGDNEQFF	TGCGCCAGCAGCTCACGGATCAGCGGGAGGGTTGGGGACAATGAGCAGTTCTTC
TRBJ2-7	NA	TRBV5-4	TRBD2	CASSSGKRDVTYEQYF	TGTGCCAGCAGCTCGGGTAAGCGGGACGTTACCTACGAGCAGTACTTC
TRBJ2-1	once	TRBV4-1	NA	CASSQVRSTRRNNEQFF	TGCGCCAGCAGCCAAGTAAGGTCGACAAGGCGGAACAATGAGCAGTTCTTC
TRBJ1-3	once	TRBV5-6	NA	CASSFRDLRGNTIYF	TGTGCCAGCAGCTTCCGGGACCTGAGGGGAAACACCATATATTTT
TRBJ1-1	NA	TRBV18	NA	CASSQYTNTEAFF	TGTGCCAGCTCACAATACACAAACACTGAAGCTTTCTTT
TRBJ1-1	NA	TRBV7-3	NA	CASSSTGNTEAFF	TGTGCCAGCAGCTCGACAGGGAACACTGAAGCTTTCTTT
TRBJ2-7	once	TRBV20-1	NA	CSARQGNEQYF	TGCAGTGCTAGACAGGGAAACGAGCAGTACTTC